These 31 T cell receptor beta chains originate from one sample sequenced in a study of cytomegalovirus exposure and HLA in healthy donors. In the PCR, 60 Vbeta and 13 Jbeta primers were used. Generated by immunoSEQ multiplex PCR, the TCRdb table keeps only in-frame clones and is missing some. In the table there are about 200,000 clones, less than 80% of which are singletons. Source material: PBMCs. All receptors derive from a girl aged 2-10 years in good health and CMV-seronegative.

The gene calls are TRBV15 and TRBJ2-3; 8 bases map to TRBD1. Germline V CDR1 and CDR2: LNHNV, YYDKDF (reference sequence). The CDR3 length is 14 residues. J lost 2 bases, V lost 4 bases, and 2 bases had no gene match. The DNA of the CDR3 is TGTGCCACCAGCAAGGACAGGGTCACAGATACGCAGTATTTT. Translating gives CATSKDRVTDTQYF.

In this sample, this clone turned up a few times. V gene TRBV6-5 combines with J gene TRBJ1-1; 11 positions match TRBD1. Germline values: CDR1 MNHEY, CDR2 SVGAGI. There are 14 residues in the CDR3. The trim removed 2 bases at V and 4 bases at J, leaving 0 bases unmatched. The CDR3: CASSYGTGGTEAFF. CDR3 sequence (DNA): TGTGCCAGCAGTTACGGGACAGGGGGCACTGAAGCTTTCTTT.

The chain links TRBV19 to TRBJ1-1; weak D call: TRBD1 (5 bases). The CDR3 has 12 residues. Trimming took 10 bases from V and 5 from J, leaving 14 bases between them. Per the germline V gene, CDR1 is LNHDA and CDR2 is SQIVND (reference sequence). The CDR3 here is CATRRGSTEAFF. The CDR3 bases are TGTGCCACCCGCCGGGGGAGTACTGAAGCTTTCTTT.

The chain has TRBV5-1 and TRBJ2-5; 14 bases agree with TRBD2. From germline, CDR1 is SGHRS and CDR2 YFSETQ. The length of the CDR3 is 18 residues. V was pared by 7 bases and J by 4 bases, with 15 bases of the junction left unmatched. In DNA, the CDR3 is TGCGCCAGCCGAAGTTCCCCGACTAGCGGGGGGGAGGGAGAGACCCAGTACTTC. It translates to CASRSSPTSGGEGETQYF.

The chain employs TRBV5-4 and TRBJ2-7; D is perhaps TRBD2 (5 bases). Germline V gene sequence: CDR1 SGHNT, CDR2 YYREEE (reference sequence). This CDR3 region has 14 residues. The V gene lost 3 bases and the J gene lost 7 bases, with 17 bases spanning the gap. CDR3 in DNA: TGTGCCAGCAGCTCCACTAATTCACGGAGGGAGCAGTACTTC. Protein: CASSSTNSRREQYF.

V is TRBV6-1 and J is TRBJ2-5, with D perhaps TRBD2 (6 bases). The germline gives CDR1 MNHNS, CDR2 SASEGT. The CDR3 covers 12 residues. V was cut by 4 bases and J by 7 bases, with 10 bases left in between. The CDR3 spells CASSGGGGTQYF. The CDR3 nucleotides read TGTGCCAGCAGTGGTGGGGGAGGGACCCAGTACTTC.

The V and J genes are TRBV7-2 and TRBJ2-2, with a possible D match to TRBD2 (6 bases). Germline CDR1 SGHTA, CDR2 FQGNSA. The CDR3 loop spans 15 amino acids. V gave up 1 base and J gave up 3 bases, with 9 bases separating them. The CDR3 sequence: CASSLGREYTGELFF. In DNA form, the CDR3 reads TGTGCCAGCAGCTTAGGGAGGGAATACACCGGGGAGCTGTTTTTT. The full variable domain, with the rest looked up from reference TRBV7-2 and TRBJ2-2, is GAGVSQSPSNKVTEKGKDVELRCDPISGHTALYWYRQSLGQGLEFLIYFQGNSAPDKSGLPSDRFSAERTGGSVSTLTIQRTQQEDSAVYLCASSLGREYTGELFFGEGSRLTVL.

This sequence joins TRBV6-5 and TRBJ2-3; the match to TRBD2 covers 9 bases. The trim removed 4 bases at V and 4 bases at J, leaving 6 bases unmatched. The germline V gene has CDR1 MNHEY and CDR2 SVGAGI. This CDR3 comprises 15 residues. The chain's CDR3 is CASSSKAGGPDTQYF. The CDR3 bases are TGTGCCAGCAGTTCCAAAGCGGGAGGCCCAGATACGCAGTATTTT.

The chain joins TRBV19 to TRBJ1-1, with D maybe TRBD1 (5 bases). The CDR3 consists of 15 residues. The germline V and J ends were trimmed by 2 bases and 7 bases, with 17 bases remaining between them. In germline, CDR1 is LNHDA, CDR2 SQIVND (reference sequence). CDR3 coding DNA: TGTGCCAGTAGTATACATGGGGGGAGGTTTGTTGAAGCTTTCTTT. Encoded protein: CASSIHGGRFVEAFF.

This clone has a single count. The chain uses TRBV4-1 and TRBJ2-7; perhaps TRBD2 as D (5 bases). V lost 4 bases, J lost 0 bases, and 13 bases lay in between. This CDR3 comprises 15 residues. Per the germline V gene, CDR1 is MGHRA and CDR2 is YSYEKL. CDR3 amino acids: CASSPDFPSSYEQYF. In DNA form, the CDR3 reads TGCGCCAGCAGCCCGGACTTCCCGAGCTCCTACGAGCAGTACTTC.

The CDR3 loop reads CSASAGEAFF. CDR3 sequence (DNA): TGCAGTGCTAGTGCGGGTGAAGCTTTCTTT. The V call is TRBV20-1, the J call TRBJ1-1, with D uncertain. Germline V lookup: CDR1 DFQATT, CDR2 SNEGSKA (reference sequence). This CDR3 spans 10 amino acids. The V end was cut by 3 bases, the J end by 7 bases, with 6 bases between.

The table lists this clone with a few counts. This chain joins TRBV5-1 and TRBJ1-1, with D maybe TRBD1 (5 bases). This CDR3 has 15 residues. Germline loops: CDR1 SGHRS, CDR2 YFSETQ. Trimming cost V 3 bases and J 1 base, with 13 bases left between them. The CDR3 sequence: CASSSSGVGNTEAFF. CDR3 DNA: TGCGCCAGCAGCTCATCGGGGGTGGGGAACACTGAAGCTTTCTTT.

The CDR3, as DNA: TGTGCCAGCTCTCGACAGCCCTTACCTCAGCCCCAGCATTTT. This gives the protein CASSRQPLPQPQHF. The chain employs TRBV7-3 and TRBJ1-5; D possibly corresponds to TRBD1 (5 bases). The V and J ends lost 8 bases and 6 bases respectively, with 17 bases between them. Germline V gene data show CDR1 as SGHTA and CDR2 as FQGTGA. This CDR3 is built from 14 residues.

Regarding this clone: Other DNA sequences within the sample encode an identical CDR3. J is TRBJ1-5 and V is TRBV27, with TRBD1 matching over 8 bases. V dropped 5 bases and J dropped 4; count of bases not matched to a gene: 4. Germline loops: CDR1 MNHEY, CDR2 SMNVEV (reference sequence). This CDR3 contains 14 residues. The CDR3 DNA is TGTGCCAGCAGTCCCGGACAGGGTAATCAGCCCCAGCATTTT. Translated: CASSPGQGNQPQHF.

In DNA, the CDR3 is TGCGCCAGCGCCGGGACAATTCAAGAGACCCAGTACTTC. Translating gives CASAGTIQETQYF. The rearrangement joins TRBV10-1 to TRBJ2-5; D is possibly TRBD1 (6 bases). In germline, CDR1 is WNHNN, CDR2 SYGVQD (reference sequence). This CDR3 comprises 13 residues. The V end was cut by 8 bases, the J end by 2 bases, with 12 bases between.

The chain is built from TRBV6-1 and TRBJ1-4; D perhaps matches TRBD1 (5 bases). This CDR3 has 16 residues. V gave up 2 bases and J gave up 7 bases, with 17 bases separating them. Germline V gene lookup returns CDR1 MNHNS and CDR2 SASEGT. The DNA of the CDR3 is TGTGCCAGCAGTGAACGGCAGACTTCAACAGGTGAAAAACTGTTTTTT. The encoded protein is CASSERQTSTGEKLFF.

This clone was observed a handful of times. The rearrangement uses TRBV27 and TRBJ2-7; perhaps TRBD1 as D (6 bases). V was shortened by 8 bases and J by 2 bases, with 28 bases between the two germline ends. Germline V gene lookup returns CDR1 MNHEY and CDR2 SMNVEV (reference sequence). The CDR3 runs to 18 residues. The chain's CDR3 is CASDQGEREDSHPYEQYF. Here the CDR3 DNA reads TGTGCCAGCGATCAAGGGGAAAGAGAGGACAGCCATCCCTACGAGCAGTACTTC.

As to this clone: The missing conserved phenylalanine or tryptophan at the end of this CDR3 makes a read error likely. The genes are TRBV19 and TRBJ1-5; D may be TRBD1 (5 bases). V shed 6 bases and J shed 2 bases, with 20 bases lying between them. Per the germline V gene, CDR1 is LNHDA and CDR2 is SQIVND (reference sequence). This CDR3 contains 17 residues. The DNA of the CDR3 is TGTGCCAGTAGGAACCTGGTGGAAGGGGATGGCAATCAGCCCCAGCATTCT. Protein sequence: CASRNLVEGDGNQPQHS.

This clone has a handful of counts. This CDR3 reads CASSGPGQGDTQYF. Written as DNA, the CDR3 is TGCGCCAGCAGTGGTCCCGGGCAGGGAGATACGCAGTATTTT. The rearrangement joins TRBV10-2 to TRBJ2-3; perhaps TRBD1 as D (5 bases). This CDR3 is built from 14 residues. The V gene's germline CDR1 is WSHSY and CDR2 SAAADI. With 4 bases removed from V and 5 bases from J, the gap between germline ends came to 13 bases.

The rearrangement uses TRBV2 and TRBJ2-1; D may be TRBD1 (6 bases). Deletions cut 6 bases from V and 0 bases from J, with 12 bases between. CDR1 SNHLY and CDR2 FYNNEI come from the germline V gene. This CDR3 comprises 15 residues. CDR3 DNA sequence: TGTGCCAGCAGGCACAGGGTCCTCTCCTACAATGAGCAGTTCTTC. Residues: CASRHRVLSYNEQFF.

CDR3 region: CASSLGSGNYGYTF. CDR3 coding DNA: TGTGCCAGCAGCTTAGGTTCAGGGAACTATGGCTACACCTTC. The rearrangement joins TRBV11-2 to TRBJ1-2; TRBD1 is a possible D gene (5 bases). The CDR3 sequence is 14 residues long. Trimming shortened V by 1 base and J by 2 bases, and 8 bases separated the two germline ends. Germline V gene lookup returns CDR1 SGHAT and CDR2 FQNNGV.

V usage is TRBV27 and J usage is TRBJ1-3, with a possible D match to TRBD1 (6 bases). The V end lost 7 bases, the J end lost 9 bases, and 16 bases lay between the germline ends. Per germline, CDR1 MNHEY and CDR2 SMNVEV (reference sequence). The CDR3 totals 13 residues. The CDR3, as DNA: TGTGCCAGCAAGGACAGCGAGATGACCACCATATATTTT. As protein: CASKDSEMTTIYF.

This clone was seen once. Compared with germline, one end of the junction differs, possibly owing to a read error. The CDR3 here is CSSSLSGNTIYF. The DNA of the CDR3 is TGTTCCAGCAGCCTTTCTGGAAACACCATATATTTT. The chain carries TRBV7-9 and TRBJ1-3; no reliable D call. CDR1 and CDR2 from the germline V gene are SEHNR and FQNEAQ (reference sequence). The CDR3 spans 12 residues.

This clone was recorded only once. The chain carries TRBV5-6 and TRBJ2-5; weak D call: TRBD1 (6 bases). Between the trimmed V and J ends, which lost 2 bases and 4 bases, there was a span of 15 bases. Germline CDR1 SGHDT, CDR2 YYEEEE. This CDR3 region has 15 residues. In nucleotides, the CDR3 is TGTGCCAGCAGCTTACGGGCAGGGGTAGGAGAGACCCAGTACTTC. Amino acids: CASSLRAGVGETQYF.

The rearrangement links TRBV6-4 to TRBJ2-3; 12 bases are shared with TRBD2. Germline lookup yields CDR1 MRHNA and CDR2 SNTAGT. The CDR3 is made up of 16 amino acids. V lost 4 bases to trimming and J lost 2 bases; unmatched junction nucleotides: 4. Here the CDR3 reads CASSGLAGVATDTQYF. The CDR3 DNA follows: TGTGCCAGCAGTGGACTAGCGGGGGTCGCCACAGATACGCAGTATTTT.

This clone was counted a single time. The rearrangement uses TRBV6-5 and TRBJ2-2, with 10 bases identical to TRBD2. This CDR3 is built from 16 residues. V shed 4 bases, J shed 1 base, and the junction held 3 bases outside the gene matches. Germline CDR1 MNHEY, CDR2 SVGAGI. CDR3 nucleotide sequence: TGTGCCAGCAGTTTCCGACTAGCGGGGAACACCGGGGAGCTGTTTTTT. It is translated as CASSFRLAGNTGELFF.

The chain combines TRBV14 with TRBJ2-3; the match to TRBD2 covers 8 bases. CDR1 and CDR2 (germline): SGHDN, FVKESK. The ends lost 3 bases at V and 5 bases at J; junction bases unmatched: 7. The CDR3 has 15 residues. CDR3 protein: CASSHRAGVEDTQYF. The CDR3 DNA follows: TGTGCCAGCAGCCATAGAGCGGGGGTCGAAGATACGCAGTATTTT.

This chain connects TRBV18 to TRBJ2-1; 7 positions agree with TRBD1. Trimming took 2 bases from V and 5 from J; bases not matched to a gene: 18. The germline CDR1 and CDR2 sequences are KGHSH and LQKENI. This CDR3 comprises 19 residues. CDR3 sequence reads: CASSPLITRAGGSDNEQFF. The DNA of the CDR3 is TGTGCCAGCTCACCATTAATTACCAGGGCAGGGGGATCTGACAATGAGCAGTTCTTC.

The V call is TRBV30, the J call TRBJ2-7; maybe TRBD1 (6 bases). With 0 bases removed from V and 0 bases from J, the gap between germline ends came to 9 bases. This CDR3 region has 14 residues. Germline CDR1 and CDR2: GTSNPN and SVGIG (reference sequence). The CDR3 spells CAWSVGASSYEQYF. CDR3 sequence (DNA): TGTGCCTGGAGTGTGGGGGCAAGCTCCTACGAGCAGTACTTC.

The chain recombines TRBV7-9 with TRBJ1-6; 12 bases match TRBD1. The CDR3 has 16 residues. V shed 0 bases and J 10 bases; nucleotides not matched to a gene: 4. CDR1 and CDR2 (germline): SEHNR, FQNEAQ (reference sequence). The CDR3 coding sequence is TGTGCCAGCAGCTTAGCCTCCGGGACAGGGGGCTCACCCCTCCACTTT. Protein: CASSLASGTGGSPLHF.

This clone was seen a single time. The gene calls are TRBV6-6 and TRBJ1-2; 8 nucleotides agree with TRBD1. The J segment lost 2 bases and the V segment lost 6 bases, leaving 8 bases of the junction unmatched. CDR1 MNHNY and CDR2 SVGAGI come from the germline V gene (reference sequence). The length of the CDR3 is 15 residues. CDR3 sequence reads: CASSWDRWSNYGYTF. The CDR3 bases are TGTGCCAGCAGCTGGGACAGGTGGTCCAACTATGGCTACACCTTC.